This T cell receptor (beta chain) was captured by sequencing in a study of CD8 T cells in ankylosing spondylitis. Study-wide results and limits: As reported, disease-linked clones showed significant enrichment in matched ankylosing spondylitis synovial fluid. Peripheral blood held disease-linked clones only at relatively low frequency, and these were CD8+.

Scientists made TCR beta libraries using quantitative 5'-RACE with molecular barcodes. Using its own MiXCR run on the 5' RACE reads, TCRdb lists one record per CDR3 protein. This table has around 150,000 distinct CDR3 sequences, about 7% appearing once. This clonotype has at least ten counts. Its target is not known. Germline values: CDR1 DFQATT, CDR2 SNEGSKA (reference sequence). Trimming left V 6 bases short and J 8 bases short, with 24 bases between. The CDR3 is 15 residues long. This chain connects TRBV20-1 to TRBJ2-3, with D perhaps matching TRBD1 or TRBD2 (6 bases each). The TCR sequence derives from a female donor with ankylosing spondylitis or in good health (not recorded which). Sequencing was done on a sample of blood, either unsorted or a sorted T cell fraction (not recorded which). CDR3 coding DNA: TGCAGTGCCTCCCCGGGGGCTCCGCATCGGGGTACGCAGTATTTT. Translated, it gives CSASPGAPHRGTQYF.